This TCR beta chain emerged from a study of T cells in Graves' hyperthyroidism and ophthalmopathy. Looking at the study overall: Initial diagnosis, before any treatment, was when peripheral blood was collected. Whole-study results and caveats: In the blood, most expanded thyroid clonotypes above 0.001 appeared as well.

RNA transcripts were the template for amplifying TCR beta CDR3 regions. First-round RT-PCR with HTBI primers amplified the TCR CDR3 region. TCRdb analysed the multiplex PCR reads with MiXCR anew, one entry per CDR3 protein. The sample contains hundreds of thousands of distinct CDR3 sequences, approximately 20% of which appear only once. It was 8 to 10 ml of fresh peripheral blood that supplied the PBMCs. Trimming shortened V by 10 bases and J by 3 bases, and 19 bases separated the two germline ends. Germline V gene lookup returns CDR1 MDHEN and CDR2 SYDVKM. The CDR3 length is 15 residues. This clonotype was recorded many times. What it recognizes is unknown.

The sequencing sample was made of blood. The rearrangement uses TRBV28 and TRBJ2-1; no clear D gene. This TCR was sampled from a man in his forties or fifties with Graves' ophthalmopathy. The CDR3 nucleotides read TGTGCCACCCGCCGAAGGGTAATAAACTACAATGAGCAGTTCTTC. Translation gives CATRRRVINYNEQFF.